One sample yielded the 10 T cell receptor beta chains listed below, sequenced in a study of shared clonotypes between healthy human individuals. TCRdb's copy holds only in-frame clones and misses some; the assay was immunoSEQ multiplex PCR. This sample has around 750,000 clones, with over 65% found just once. Specimen: memory CD4+ T cells sorted from blood. Regarding subset: CD45RA-negative fraction. These receptors were taken from a woman aged 25 to 45 in good health.

The rearrangement uses TRBV29-1 and TRBJ1-1; perhaps TRBD1 as D (5 bases). Germline V CDR1 and CDR2: SQVTM, ANQGSEA. The V end lost 4 bases, the J end lost 3 bases, and 15 bases lay between the germline ends. The CDR3 sequence is 14 residues long. CDR3 bases: TGCAGCGTTGTAGGCAGGGTAGAGGACACTGAAGCTTTCTTT. Encoded protein: CSVVGRVEDTEAFF.

This clone was found a few times. The rearrangement uses TRBV27 and TRBJ1-2; D call uncertain. CDR3 length: 13 residues. Trimming cost V 4 bases and J 3 bases, with 9 bases left between them. Looked up from germline, CDR1 is MNHEY and CDR2 is SMNVEV (reference sequence). DNA of the CDR3: TGTGCCAGCAGTTCAGACCGGGACTATGGCTACACCTTC. The encoded protein is CASSSDRDYGYTF.

For this clone: The same CDR3 arises from other DNA sequences in this sample as well. The CDR3 protein is CASSLVVLNEQFF. The CDR3 nucleotides are TGTGCCAGCAGTTTGGTTGTCTTGAATGAGCAGTTCTTC. This chain connects TRBV28 to TRBJ2-1; D gene unclear. The V and J ends lost 3 bases and 7 bases respectively, with 10 bases between them. The germline V gene has CDR1 MDHEN and CDR2 SYDVKM. The length of the CDR3 is 13 residues.

This clone was seen more than once but under ten times. The gene calls are TRBV25-1 and TRBJ1-2; D is undetermined. With 2 bases removed from V and 3 bases from J, the gap between germline ends came to 7 bases. The CDR3 is 13 residues long. CDR1 MGHDK and CDR2 SYGVNS come from the germline V gene. The CDR3 DNA reads TGTGCCAGCAGTGAAGATAGCCACTATGGCTACACCTTC. This gives the protein CASSEDSHYGYTF.

The genes are TRBV2 and TRBJ2-7; 12 bases fit TRBD2. This CDR3 is built from 18 residues. Germline-derived CDR1 and CDR2 are SNHLY and FYNNEI. J was trimmed by 8 bases and V by 0 bases; bases with no gene match: 14. The DNA for the CDR3 is TGTGCCAGCAGTGAAGCAGCCCCGTGGGGCCTAGCGGGAGGGAAGCAGTACTTC. It is translated as CASSEAAPWGLAGGKQYF.

This clone was seen just once. The J gene is TRBJ2-2, the V gene TRBV27, with D maybe TRBD1 (6 bases). Looked up from germline, CDR1 is MNHEY and CDR2 is SMNVEV (reference sequence). With 3 bases removed from V and 4 bases from J, the gap between germline ends came to 12 bases. This CDR3 has 15 amino acids. The DNA of the CDR3 is TGTGCCAGCAGTTTCAACAGGGCGGGCACCGGGGAGCTGTTTTTT. This gives the protein CASSFNRAGTGELFF.

V gene TRBV28 combines with J gene TRBJ2-2; 8 nucleotides agree with TRBD2. The trim removed 0 bases at V and 7 bases at J, leaving 13 bases unmatched. The CDR3 covers 18 residues. CDR1 MDHEN and CDR2 SYDVKM come from the germline V gene. The CDR3 nucleotides read TGTGCCAGCAGTTTATGGGGCAGGAGGAGCGGGAGACTCGGGGAGCTGTTTTTT. Its translation is CASSLWGRRSGRLGELFF.

The CDR3 bases are TGTGCCAGCAGCCCCCGGACAGGGGGGGGCTACGAGCAGTACTTC. Translating gives CASSPRTGGGYEQYF. The chain links TRBV5-4 to TRBJ2-7, with TRBD1 matching 10 bases. CDR3 size: 15 residues. CDR1 is SGHNT and CDR2 is YYREEE in the germline V gene (reference sequence). V lost 4 bases to trimming and J lost 3 bases; unmatched junction nucleotides: 7. The variable domain in full, completed from reference TRBV5-4 and TRBJ2-7, reads ETGVTQSPTHLIKTRGQQVTLRCSSQSGHNTVSWYQQALGQGPQFIFQYYREEENGRGNFPPRFSGLQFPNYSSELNVNALELDDSALYLCASSPRTGGGYEQYFGPGTRLTVT.

This clone was picked up many times. The chain couples TRBV5-1 to TRBJ1-1; D is possibly TRBD1 (6 bases). Germline values: CDR1 SGHRS, CDR2 YFSETQ. V was trimmed by 4 bases and J by 8 bases, leaving 18 bases between them. This CDR3 has 14 residues. The CDR3 nucleotides read TGCGCCAGCAGCCCCGGGACATTCACGGGGGAAGCTTTCTTT. Translated, it gives CASSPGTFTGEAFF. Drawing the rest from reference TRBV5-1 and TRBJ1-1, the complete variable domain is KAGVTQTPRYLIKTRGQQVTLSCSPISGHRSVSWYQQTPGQGLQFLFEYFSETQRNKGNFPGRFSGRQFSNSRSEMNVSTLELGDSALYLCASSPGTFTGEAFFGQGTRLTVV.

The V and J genes are TRBV19 and TRBJ2-7; D is perhaps TRBD1 (6 bases). The V gene's germline CDR1 is LNHDA and CDR2 SQIVND (reference sequence). V was pared by 5 bases and J by 2 bases, with 13 bases between. The CDR3 consists of 14 residues. The CDR3 here is CASSDSGHTYEQYF. The CDR3 DNA is TGTGCCAGTAGTGACTCGGGACACACCTACGAGCAGTACTTC.